This T cell receptor beta chain was retrieved from a study of beta chain features in type 1 diabetes. For the study at large: No patient-donor differences in age, gender, total cells or subset yield. Study findings and constraints: In comparison with healthy donors, patients had naive, central memory and Treg TCRB repertoires that appeared more similar.

The isolated RNA, all of it, was reverse transcribed, so expressed TCRB transcripts were what got sequenced. Method: immunoSEQ multiplex PCR; TCRdb's copy keeps in-frame clones and lacks some. The sample gives about 340,000 clones, 6.5% to 10% of which show up once; less than 0.45% is in the top ten. Stem cell-like memory, regulatory, central memory and naive CD4+ cells were sorted via CD45RO/CCR7/CD25/CD127/CD95/CD27. The germline CDR1 and CDR2 sequences are SGDLS and YYNGEE. The CDR3 has 15 amino acids. V dropped 0 bases and J dropped 7 bases, with 14 bases sitting between them. This clone has just a few counts. Its antigen is unknown.

This receptor was taken from a woman between 18 and 29 years old in good health. The rearrangement joins TRBV9 to TRBJ2-1, with D perhaps given as TRBD1 or TRBD2 (5 bases each). The sequenced sample consisted of central memory CD4+ T cells from blood. DNA for the CDR3: TGTGCCAGCAGCGTAGTGGCTAGAGGGGTTAATGAGCAGTTCTTC. This codes for CASSVVARGVNEQFF. Looking up the rest from reference TRBV9 and TRBJ2-1 gives the full variable domain: DSGVTQTPKHLITATGQRVTLRCSPRSGDLSVYWYQQSLDQGLQFLIQYYNGEERAKGNILERFSAQQFPDLHSELNLSSLELGDSALYFCASSVVARGVNEQFFGPGTRLTVL.